This TCR beta chain was retrieved from a study of shared clonotypes between healthy human individuals. Germline loops: CDR1 SNHLY, CDR2 FYNNEI. The CDR3 has 14 residues. V lost 7 bases to trimming and J lost 2 bases; unmatched junction nucleotides: 7. It was around 220 ng DNA, about 30,000 T cell genomes, that sorted-subset replicate PCRs used. TCRdb's copy holds only in-frame clones and misses some; the assay was immunoSEQ multiplex PCR. The sample has just over 2,000,000 clones; about 95% are singletons. Adult donors, all healthy and HIV-negative, had no recent acute infections or vaccinations. Naive CD4+ cells were CD45RA-selected; the remaining cells were memory.

Sequencing was performed on naive CD4+ T cells sorted from blood. Subset specified: CD45RA+ positively selected. The receptor's source is a man in his late teens or twenties in good health. The rearrangement joins TRBV2 to TRBJ2-5, with TRBD1 matching 7 bases. The CDR3 nucleotides are TGTGCCAGCATTCTTGGGACAGCACAAGAGACCCAGTACTTC. Translation: CASILGTAQETQYF.